These T cell receptor beta chains were read from a single sample in a study of T cells after yellow fever vaccination. TCRdb recomputed calls from the 5' RACE reads with MiXCR, one row per CDR3 protein. The table records just under 600,000 distinct CDR3 sequences, roughly 14% of them present only once. The sample consisted of PBMCs, taken on the day of the yellow fever booster vaccination. The receptors were gathered from a young man who received the YFV17D yellow fever vaccine. The CDR3 runs from the conserved cysteine through the conserved F or W. A D gene is named only where the DNA matches it firmly. The size field is filled for only some rows; it gives once, few, many or a size class.

many	-	TRBV6-5	TRBJ2-7	TGTGCCAGCAGTTACGCGGGATACGAGCAGTACTTC	CASSYAGYEQYF
-	-	TRBV2	TRBJ1-6	TGTGCCAGCAGAAGACAGATTGCACCCCTCCACTTT	CASRRQIAPLHF
many	-	TRBV5-6	TRBJ2-2	TGTGCCAGCAGCTTGACGGGGGCCAACACCGGGGAGCTGTTTTTT	CASSLTGANTGELFF
few	-	TRBV20-1	TRBJ2-1	TGCAGTGCGGAGGGGACGGATATCTACAATGAGCAGTTCTTC	CSAEGTDIYNEQFF
-	-	TRBV27	TRBJ2-1	TGTGCCAGCAGTTTATACGTGGGGAATGAGCAGTTCTTC	CASSLYVGNEQFF
few	-	TRBV28	TRBJ1-2	TGTGCCAGCAGTTTTGTGCCAGGGGAGAACTATGGCTACACCTTC	CASSFVPGENYGYTF
few	TRBD1	TRBV28	TRBJ2-7	TGTGCCAGCAGGCCCGCCGGACAGGGTAGGAACTACGAGCAGTACTTC	CASRPAGQGRNYEQYF
many	TRBD2	TRBV6-2/TRBV6-3	TRBJ2-1	TGTGCCAGCAGCCGGACTAGCTACAATGAGCAGTTCTTC	CASSRTSYNEQFF
-	-	TRBV25-1	TRBJ1-2	TGTGCCAGCAGTGAACGCGTTAACTATGGCTACACCTTC	CASSERVNYGYTF
-	TRBD2	TRBV19	TRBJ2-1	TGTGCCAGTACCATAGGACTAGCGGGAGGCGAGCAGTTCTTC	CASTIGLAGGEQFF
-	TRBD1	TRBV15	TRBJ1-2	TGTGCCGCCAGCAGACAGCAACAGGGGCACTATGGCTACACCTTC	CAASRQQQGHYGYTF
-	TRBD1	TRBV18	TRBJ1-2	TGTGCCAGCTCACCCGGACAGGGAACCAACTATTATGGCTACACCTTC	CASSPGQGTNYYGYTF
few	-	TRBV12-3/TRBV12-4	TRBJ2-7	TGTGCCAGCGCCCCCGGGGGAATGGGGTCCTACGAGCAGTACTTC	CASAPGGMGSYEQYF
-	-	TRBV29-1	TRBJ2-7	TGCAGCGTTGTCTCCTGGGGAACCTACGAGCAGTACTTC	CSVVSWGTYEQYF
-	-	TRBV14	TRBJ2-2	TGTGCCAGCAGCCAAGAGTATACGAACACCGGGGAGCTGTTTTTT	CASSQEYTNTGELFF
many	TRBD1	TRBV5-1	TRBJ2-5	TGCGCCAGTAACAAGGGACAGCAAGAGACCCAGTACTTC	CASNKGQQETQYF
once	-	TRBV5-1	TRBJ2-1	TGCGCCAGCAGCTTGGAAGGACGGAGGGACAATGAGCAGTTCTTC	CASSLEGRRDNEQFF
once	-	TRBV20-1	TRBJ2-7	TGCAGTGCTAGAGATCAGGGGAGATCCTACGAGCAGTACTTC	CSARDQGRSYEQYF
-	TRBD2	TRBV9	TRBJ2-1	TGTGCCAGCAGCACCAGCGGGACGTCCTACAATGAGCAGTTCTTC	CASSTSGTSYNEQFF
-	-	TRBV30	TRBJ2-3	TGTGCCTGGACCCCCTGGGATTGGGAGGATACGCAGTATTTT	CAWTPWDWEDTQYF
few	-	TRBV5-1	TRBJ2-1	TGCGCCAGCAGCTTGGGGGGGACAACCCCGGATGAGCAGTTCTTC	CASSLGGTTPDEQFF
-	-	TRBV20-1	TRBJ1-5	TGCAGTGCTAGAGGTGGATATCAGCCCCAGCATTTT	CSARGGYQPQHF
-	-	TRBV28	TRBJ2-1	TGTGCCAGCACAGGTCCGGACCGCGCTCATGAGCAGTTCTTC	CASTGPDRAHEQFF
-	-	TRBV29-1	TRBJ1-5	TGCAGCGTTGAAGTCGACGGCAATCAGCCCCAGCATTTT	CSVEVDGNQPQHF
few	-	TRBV14	TRBJ1-6	TGTGCCAGCAGTCTCGGAAGAACTTCACCCCTCCACTTT	CASSLGRTSPLHF
few	TRBD1	TRBV20-1	TRBJ1-6	TGCAGTGCTCCTCATTTGCGGGACAGGGCAAATTCACCCCTCCACTTT	CSAPHLRDRANSPLHF
few	-	TRBV12-3/TRBV12-4	TRBJ1-1	TGTGCCAGCAGAGGAGGACCTCTTTCGGACACTGAAGCTTTCTTT	CASRGGPLSDTEAFF
-	-	TRBV5-1	TRBJ2-3	TGCGCCAGCAGCTTGGAGACAAGGAGCACAGATACGCAGTATTTT	CASSLETRSTDTQYF
-	-	TRBV18	TRBJ1-2	TGTGCCAGCCATTCCGCCGGGACAAACTTTAACTATGGCTACACCTTC	CASHSAGTNFNYGYTF
few	TRBD1	TRBV20-1	TRBJ2-3	TGCAGTGCCAACAGGGGCACCACAGATACGCAGTATTTT	CSANRGTTDTQYF
-	-	TRBV7-2	TRBJ2-3	TGTGCCAGCAGCCTACCCGGGACGCAGTATTTT	CASSLPGTQYF
few	-	TRBV29-1	TRBJ2-3	TGCAGCGTTGCCCTTGTGGGAAAAAGCACAGATACGCAGTATTTT	CSVALVGKSTDTQYF
few	-	TRBV5-3	TRBJ1-2	TGTGCCATGGGCGCTACAGGGAAGTATGGCTACACCTTC	CAMGATGKYGYTF
few	TRBD2	TRBV7-2	TRBJ2-1	TGTGCCAGCAGCCAGGAGATGACTAGCGGTTATAACAATGAGCAGTTCTTC	CASSQEMTSGYNNEQFF
many	TRBD1	TRBV7-2	TRBJ1-5	TGTGCCAGCAGCTCGACAGGGGGTAGTTCTCAGCCCCAGCATTTT	CASSSTGGSSQPQHF
-	TRBD2	TRBV7-6	TRBJ2-1	TGTGCCAGCAGCAACCAAGCGGGAGTAGACAATGAGCAGTTCTTC	CASSNQAGVDNEQFF
few	-	TRBV4-3	TRBJ2-5	TGCGCCAGCAGCCAAGCAGCCTGGGACCAAGAGACCCAGTACTTC	CASSQAAWDQETQYF
few	-	TRBV19	TRBJ2-6	TGTGCCAGTTGGGGTGGGGCCGGGGCCAACGTCCTGACTTTC	CASWGGAGANVLTF
few	TRBD2	TRBV11-1	TRBJ2-6	TGTGCCAGCAGCCCCCCGGGGGGTGGGAGCTCTGGGGCCAACGTCCTGACTTTC	CASSPPGGGSSGANVLTF
-	TRBD1	TRBV5-1	TRBJ2-1	TGCGCCAGCAGCTTGACCATAGGACAGGTCAGCTACAATGAGCAGTTCTTC	CASSLTIGQVSYNEQFF
-	TRBD2	TRBV12-3/TRBV12-4	TRBJ2-1	TGTGCCAGCAGTTTGGTCAGGACTAGCGGATACAATGAGCAGTTCTTC	CASSLVRTSGYNEQFF
-	-	TRBV12-3/TRBV12-4	TRBJ2-1	TGTGCCAGCAGGGCCGGTGGGTGGGCGTCCCCTGAGCAGTTCTTC	CASRAGGWASPEQFF
-	TRBD1	TRBV10-3	TRBJ2-2	TGTGCCATCAGTGCTCGGACAGGGGTTAACACCGGGGAGCTGTTTTTT	CAISARTGVNTGELFF